This T cell receptor beta chain was sequenced in a study of beta chain features in type 1 diabetes. General study points: Patients with type 1 diabetes showed fewer VDJ junction insertions and more deletions. PCR might favor shorter templates, but any such skew would affect patients and controls equally.

The sample holds a few counts of this clone. The antigen remains unidentified. The CDR3 loop spans 16 amino acids. Trimming at V came to 1 base and at J to 5 bases, leaving 6 bases not matched to a gene. Germline V gives CDR1 SEHNR, CDR2 FQNEAQ (reference sequence). Investigators reverse transcribed all isolated RNA, so they sequenced expressed TCRB transcripts. Libraries were prepared by immunoSEQ multiplex PCR; TCRdb keeps only in-frame clonotypes and omits some of them. The sample has 120,000 to 150,000 clones; roughly 10% are singletons. This sequence joins TRBV7-9 and TRBJ2-2; 8 bases are a match to TRBD1. The sequencing input was naive CD4+ T cells from blood. The sequence derives from a man younger than 35 in good health. The CDR3 spells CASSLVGTGGTGELFF. CDR3 bases: TGTGCCAGCAGCTTAGTTGGTACAGGGGGGACCGGGGAGCTGTTTTTT.